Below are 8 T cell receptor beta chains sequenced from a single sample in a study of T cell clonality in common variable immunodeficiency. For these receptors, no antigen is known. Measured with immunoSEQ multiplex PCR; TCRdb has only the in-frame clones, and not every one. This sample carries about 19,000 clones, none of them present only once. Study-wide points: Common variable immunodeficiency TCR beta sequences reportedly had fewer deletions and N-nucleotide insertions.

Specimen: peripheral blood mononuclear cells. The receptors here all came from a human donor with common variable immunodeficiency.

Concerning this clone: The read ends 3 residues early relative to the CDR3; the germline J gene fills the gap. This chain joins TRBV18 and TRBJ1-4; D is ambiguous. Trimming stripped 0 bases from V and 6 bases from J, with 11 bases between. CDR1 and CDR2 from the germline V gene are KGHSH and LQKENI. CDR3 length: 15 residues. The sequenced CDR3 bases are TGTGCCAGCTCACCACCTTCATTGAGGGATGAAAAA. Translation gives CASSPPSLRDEK. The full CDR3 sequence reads CASSPPSLRDEKLFF.

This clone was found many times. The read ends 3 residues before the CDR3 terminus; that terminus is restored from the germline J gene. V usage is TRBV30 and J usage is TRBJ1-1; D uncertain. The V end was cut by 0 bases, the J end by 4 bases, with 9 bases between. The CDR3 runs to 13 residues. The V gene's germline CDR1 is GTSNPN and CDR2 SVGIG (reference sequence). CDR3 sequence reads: CAWSVRSGTEAFF. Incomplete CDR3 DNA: TGTGCCTGGAGTGTACGGTCGGGCACTGAA.

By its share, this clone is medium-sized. The covered CDR3 bases are TGCGCCAGCAGCCAAGGGTCAGGCCTACCCTACGAG. It yields the protein CASSQGSGLPYE. Given in full, the CDR3 is CASSQGSGLPYEQYF. This chain joins TRBV4-1 and TRBJ2-7; no reliable D call. With the read ending 3 residues before the CDR3 end, the germline J gene is used to fill in that end. Germline lookup yields CDR1 MGHRA and CDR2 YSYEKL. CDR3 length: 15 amino acids. V dropped 1 base and J dropped 2 bases, with 12 bases sitting between them.

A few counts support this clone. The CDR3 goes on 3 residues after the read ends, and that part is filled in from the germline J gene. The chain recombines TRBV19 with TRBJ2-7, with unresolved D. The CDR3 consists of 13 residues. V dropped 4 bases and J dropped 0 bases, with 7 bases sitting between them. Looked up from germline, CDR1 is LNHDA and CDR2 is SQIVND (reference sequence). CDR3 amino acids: CASSKGSSYEQYF. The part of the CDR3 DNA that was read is TGTGCCAGTAGTAAGGGCAGCTCCTACGAG. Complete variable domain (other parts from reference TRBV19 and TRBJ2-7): DGGITQSPKYLFRKEGQNVTLSCEQNLNHDAMYWYRQDPGQGLRLIYYSQIVNDFQKGDIAEGYSVSREKKESFPLTVTSAQKNPTAFYLCASSKGSSYEQYFGPGTRLTVT.

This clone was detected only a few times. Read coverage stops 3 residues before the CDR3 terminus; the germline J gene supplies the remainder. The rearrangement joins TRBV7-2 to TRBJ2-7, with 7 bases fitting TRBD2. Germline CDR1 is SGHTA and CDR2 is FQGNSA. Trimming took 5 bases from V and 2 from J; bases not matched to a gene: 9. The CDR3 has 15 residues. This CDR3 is CASSPQAGLAYEQYF. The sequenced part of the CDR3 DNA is TGTGCCAGCAGCCCCCAAGCGGGGCTAGCCTACGAG.

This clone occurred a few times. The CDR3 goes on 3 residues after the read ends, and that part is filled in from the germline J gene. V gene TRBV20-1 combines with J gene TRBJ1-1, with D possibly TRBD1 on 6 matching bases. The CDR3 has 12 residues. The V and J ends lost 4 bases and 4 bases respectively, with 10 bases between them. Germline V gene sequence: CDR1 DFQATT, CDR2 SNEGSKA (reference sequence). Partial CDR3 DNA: TGCAGTGCTAATATAGGGGGCACTGAA. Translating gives CSANIGGTE. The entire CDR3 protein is CSANIGGTEAFF.

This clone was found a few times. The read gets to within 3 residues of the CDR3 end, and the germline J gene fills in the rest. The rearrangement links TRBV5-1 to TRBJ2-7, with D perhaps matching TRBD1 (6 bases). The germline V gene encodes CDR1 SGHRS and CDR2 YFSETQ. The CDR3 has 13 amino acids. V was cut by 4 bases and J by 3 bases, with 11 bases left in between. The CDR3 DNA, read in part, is TGCGCCAGCAGCCCCCAGGGGATCTACGAG. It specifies CASSPQGIYE. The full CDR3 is CASSPQGIYEQYF.

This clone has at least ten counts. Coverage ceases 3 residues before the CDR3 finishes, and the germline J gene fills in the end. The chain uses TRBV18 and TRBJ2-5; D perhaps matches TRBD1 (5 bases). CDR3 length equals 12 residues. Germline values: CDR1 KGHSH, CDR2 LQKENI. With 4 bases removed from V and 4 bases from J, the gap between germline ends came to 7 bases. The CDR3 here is CASSLGAETQYF. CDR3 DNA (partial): TGTGCCAGCTCACTAGGGGCAGAGACC.